The 13 T cell receptor beta chains reported below all come from one sample, sequenced in a study of blood T cell repertoires in COVID-19. The assay was immunoSEQ multiplex PCR, and TCRdb's table has in-frame clones only and misses some. The table includes about 210,000 clones, around four fifths detected once. The sample taken for sequencing was peripheral blood. These receptors came from a woman aged 70-85 years with COVID-19, enrolled during active disease.

The V and J genes are TRBV7-9 and TRBJ2-3; TRBD2 aligns across 9 bases. The CDR3 sequence is 16 residues long. V was pared by 4 bases and J by 5 bases, with 10 bases of the junction left unmatched. Germline V gene data show CDR1 as SEHNR and CDR2 as FQNEAQ (reference sequence). The CDR3 is CASSSSGGRAKDTQYF. The CDR3 nucleotides read TGTGCCAGCAGCTCCTCCGGCGGGAGGGCCAAAGATACGCAGTATTTT.

This sequence joins TRBV6-5 and TRBJ2-7; D not certain. Per germline, CDR1 MNHEY and CDR2 SVGAGI. The CDR3 is 14 residues long. V dropped 5 bases and J dropped 0 bases, with 11 bases sitting between them. The CDR3 DNA reads TGTGCCAGCAGTAGACCCCAGGCCTCCTACGAGCAGTACTTC. As protein: CASSRPQASYEQYF.

The J gene is TRBJ1-2, the V gene TRBV6-5, with 9 bases fitting TRBD1. CDR3 length: 13 residues. Germline CDR1 is MNHEY and CDR2 is SVGAGI. V lost 5 bases and J lost 7; bases outside the gene matches: 5. CDR3 region: CASSRTGVLGYTF. Written as DNA, the CDR3 is TGTGCCAGCAGTCGGACAGGGGTCCTTGGCTACACCTTC.

CDR3 residues: CASSRYRGIHEQYF. CDR3 DNA: TGTGCCAGCAGCCGGTACCGAGGAATCCACGAGCAGTACTTC. The V and J genes are TRBV14 and TRBJ2-7; D unclear. CDR1 is SGHDN and CDR2 is FVKESK in the germline V gene. The CDR3 runs 14 residues. V lost 4 bases and J lost 5, with 15 bases in between.

This chain connects TRBV11-2 to TRBJ2-5, with 9 bases matching TRBD1. Germline-derived CDR1 and CDR2 are SGHAT and FQNNGV. The junction had 9 bases not matched to a gene; V was cut back by 11 bases and J by 5 bases. This CDR3 is 13 amino acids long. In DNA form, the CDR3 reads TGTGCCTCGAAGGGGACAGGGCTCGAGACCCAGTACTTC. Translation: CASKGTGLETQYF.

The V and J genes are TRBV4-1 and TRBJ1-2; D remains unclear. The V gene's germline CDR1 is MGHRA and CDR2 YSYEKL. Trimming shortened V by 4 bases and J by 6 bases, and 12 bases separated the two germline ends. The CDR3 length is 13 residues. The CDR3: CASSPGPRDGYTF. CDR3 in DNA: TGCGCCAGCAGCCCGGGCCCGCGGGATGGCTACACCTTC.

Regarding this clone: A junction boundary mismatches the germline segment, possibly from a read error. The genes are TRBV2 and TRBJ1-1; tentatively, D is TRBD1 (5 bases). CDR1 is SNHLY and CDR2 is FYNNEI in the germline V gene. The CDR3 loop spans 14 amino acids. The CDR3 DNA sequence: TGTGCCAGCAGTTCTCTGCAGTGGGGCACTCAAGCTTTCTTT. It is translated as CASSSLQWGTQAFF.

The gene calls are TRBV19 and TRBJ2-3, with 9 bases identical to TRBD1. The CDR3 is 15 amino acids. Germline V gene lookup returns CDR1 LNHDA and CDR2 SQIVND (reference sequence). The V segment lost 6 bases and the J segment 6 bases; nucleotides outside the gene matches: 10. CDR3 sequence: CASSPRDRVTDTQYF. CDR3 coding DNA: TGTGCCAGTAGCCCCCGGGACAGGGTAACTGATACGCAGTATTTT.

The J gene is TRBJ2-5, the V gene TRBV18; 10 nucleotides line up with TRBD2. Germline loops: CDR1 KGHSH, CDR2 LQKENI. Trimming at V came to 3 bases and at J to 4 bases, leaving 2 bases not matched to a gene. CDR3 length: 14 amino acids. The CDR3: CASSPSSGGETQYF. The CDR3 bases are TGTGCCAGCTCACCTTCTAGCGGGGGAGAGACCCAGTACTTC.

This chain's CDR3 is CASSPGDTAQGYTF. CDR3 in DNA: TGTGCCAGCTCACCAGGGGACACGGCCCAAGGCTACACCTTC. The rearrangement joins TRBV18 to TRBJ1-2; the D gene is possibly TRBD1 (6 bases). Germline V gene lookup returns CDR1 KGHSH and CDR2 LQKENI. The CDR3 runs 14 residues. The V gene lost 2 bases and the J gene lost 8 bases, with 15 bases spanning the gap. Full variable domain (outside the CDR3, taken from reference TRBV18 and TRBJ1-2): NAGVMQNPRHLVRRRGQEARLRCSPMKGHSHVYWYRQLPEEGLKFMVYLQKENIIDESGMPKERFSAEFPKEGPSILRIQQVVRGDSAAYFCASSPGDTAQGYTFGSGTRLTVV.

The J gene is TRBJ2-6, the V gene TRBV12-3 or TRBV12-4, with D unresolved. Trimming stripped 10 bases from V and 0 bases from J, with 7 bases between. The CDR3 spans 13 residues. CDR3 DNA sequence: TGTGCCATCCACTACTCTGGGGCCAACGTCCTGACTTTC. Protein product: CAIHYSGANVLTF.

J is TRBJ2-1 and V is TRBV18, with TRBD2 matching over 12 bases. Losses at the gene ends were 1 base for V and 5 bases for J; bases not matched to a gene: 3. CDR1 KGHSH and CDR2 LQKENI come from the germline V gene. The CDR3 spans 16 residues. The CDR3 nucleotides are TGTGCCAGCTCACCACGACTAGCGGGAGAACACAATGAGCAGTTCTTC. Translation gives CASSPRLAGEHNEQFF. Variable domain in full (rest from reference TRBV18 and TRBJ2-1): NAGVMQNPRHLVRRRGQEARLRCSPMKGHSHVYWYRQLPEEGLKFMVYLQKENIIDESGMPKERFSAEFPKEGPSILRIQQVVRGDSAAYFCASSPRLAGEHNEQFFGPGTRLTVL.

The rearrangement uses TRBV28 and TRBJ2-6, with D unclear. The CDR3 spans 15 residues. V was trimmed by 6 bases and J by 2 bases, leaving 11 bases between them. Germline values: CDR1 MDHEN, CDR2 SYDVKM. The CDR3 reads CASRSTDAGANVLTF. As DNA, the CDR3 is TGTGCCAGCAGAAGTACAGACGCTGGGGCCAACGTCCTGACTTTC. The full variable domain, with the rest looked up from reference TRBV28 and TRBJ2-6, is DVKVTQSSRYLVKRTGEKVFLECVQDMDHENMFWYRQDPGLGLRLIYFSYDVKMKEKGDIPEGYSVSREKKERFSLILESASTNQTSMYLCASRSTDAGANVLTFGAGSRLTVL.